This entry concerns a single T cell receptor beta chain. In this sample, this clone turned up once. It has no known antigen specificity. Qualities for individual bases were not recorded, and no much larger clone is one base off. The data derive from a study of cytomegalovirus exposure and HLA in healthy donors (dated by TCRdb to 2017 to 2019). For context, the study as a whole: An earlier analysis of roughly 500 of the donors reported roughly 300 Gb of sequence data and around 120 million unique TCR beta sequences from around 200 million T cells. Genome-wide SNP genotypes for about 60% of the roughly 670 donors were used in a later genetic analysis, which treated that subset as a discovery cohort. HLA typing covered class I and class II loci at four-digit resolution. Among the roughly 430 genotyped donors, around 79% belonged to the genetic ancestry cluster associated with self-reported Caucasian donors. The number of typed donors differed by locus: about 620-630 for A, B, C, DRB1 and DQB1; about 520 for DQA1; some 610 for DPA1; and roughly 490 for DPB1. In an earlier analysis of several hundred of the donors, high-throughput TCR beta sequencing was used to judge whether each TCR beta V gene segment behaved as functional or pseudogenic. An early release covering 500 to 750 HLA-typed donors comprised around 300 gigabases of sequencing data and approximately 85 million unique TCR sequences. Four or five DR-DQ haplotypes were handled as single units for association and clustering, since linkage in the cohort was strong. Rather than using new phenotypic data, the later analysis identified candidate immune exposures from TCR beta sequences and from how often those sequences occurred across donors. All discovery cohort repertoires had been generated on a single sequencing platform. Along with the roughly 700-subject first cohort, a separate validation cohort of 120 different subjects was used. To predict cytomegalovirus infection status, the study brought together high-throughput TCR immunosequencing, statistical association of individual TCRs with disease status, and machine learning. In a later analysis, previously published TCR beta repertoires from 666 donors were re-analyzed and high-resolution HLA genotyping was added so that TCR occurrence patterns could be studied. Across some 400 genotyped donors of the cohort, an average of 235,054 unique TCR beta nucleotide sequences per donor were sequenced, and roughly 18% of those sequences were non-productive. The T cell repertoires of about 700 subjects were profiled by immunosequencing and related to cytomegalovirus serostatus. The aim of the study was to test whether cataloging public T cell receptors could identify signatures of past pathogen exposure. Donor age, sex, ethnicity and CMV serostatus were compiled alongside the repertoire data.

The CDR3 measures 15 amino acids from cysteine to phenylalanine. Only the CDR3 DNA is retained, 45 bases long and in frame from the first base. V is cut by 0 bases and J by 6 bases, and the space between the germline ends is 12 bases. The germline V gene provides CDR1 MNHEY and CDR2 SVGAGI. The cohort comprised 670 or so healthy bone marrow donors. Cohort members were all nominally healthy when sampled, although unrecorded immune exposures were likely present. The donor tested CMV seronegative, placing the donor among the roughly 340 seronegative members of the cohort. Each donor provided a peripheral blood sample, and peripheral blood mononuclear cells were used for TCR beta sequencing. Genomic DNA was extracted from the blood cell samples with the Qiagen DNeasy Blood Extraction Kit. On the study overall, not on this receptor specifically: Because the 87-base-pair reads could not distinguish some IMGT-functional V segments, including TRBV6-2 and TRBV6-3, those segments were excluded. Roughly uniform sequencing depth across donors was assumed in presence/absence analyses, although this assumption may not hold. While some public TCRs were present in many individuals, most TCR sequences turned up only very rarely across donors. In a later genetic analysis, fewer N-insertions in productive TCRs were reported among donors in an Asian-associated ancestry cluster than the roughly 700-donor mean. In vitro tests confirmed that three of the cytomegalovirus-associated TCR beta chains recognize cytomegalovirus antigens. In a later analysis, the rate of TCR association differed among HLA loci, with DRB1 alleles having the most associated TCRs and HLA-C alleles having the fewest. When HLA alleles, especially DR and DQ, strongly co-occurred, TCR associations were difficult to assign to individual alleles. The classifier was reported to diagnose cytomegalovirus status with high specificity and sensitivity in both the original and validation cohorts. Broadly in line with IMGT annotations, most TCR beta V segments showed up in productive rearrangements about 90% or about 30% of the time in an earlier analysis of about 500 of the donors. In a later analysis, several top co-occurrence clusters were reported to appear linked to parvovirus B19, influenza, CMV and Epstein-Barr virus. At a false discovery rate of 0.05, a later analysis linked under 20,000 TCR beta sequences to specific HLA alleles. A cluster of highly shared sequence variants was judged likely to be a technical artifact of the sequencing pipeline. The earlier analysis of approximately 560 of the donors excluded roughly 16 rarely observed V segments, including chromosome 9 orphons, because counts were too low. A further reported finding was that TCR beta sequences accurately predicted the HLA-A and HLA-B alleles for most subjects in the first cohort. CMV serostatus was the only immune exposure information available for the cohort. The cohort was sequenced for TCR beta chains only, and without alpha or paired-chain data the features that could be detected were limited. In a later analysis, HLA-associated TCR beta chains showed more clonal expansion and lower generation probabilities than non-associated chains that were equally common. According to a later analysis, most CMV-associated TCR beta chains appeared to be HLA-restricted, and the HLA associations seemed to be driven largely by CMV exposure. An association between a missense DCLRE1C variant and V-gene and J-gene trimming of TCR beta chains was found in a later genetic analysis and replicated in an independent cohort. HLA typing was unavailable for some donors at each locus, so association tests used only the typed subset. A total of some 180 TCR beta chains were listed by the study as associated with cytomegalovirus. It was suggested by the authors that the approach could potentially be generalized to other disease states and immunological phenotypes. Linkage disequilibrium might explain the correlated functional status among segregating V segments, but an unknown experimental factor could not be ruled out.

The method was the immunoSEQ multiplex PCR assay. For the multiplex PCR, a mixture combining 60 forward primers for TCR Vbeta segments and 13 reverse primers for TCR Jbeta segments was used. Amplification of the CDR3 region of rearranged TCR beta genes was performed with a multiplex PCR assay on genomic DNA. The Illumina HiSeq System was used to sequence the amplified TCR beta libraries as 87-base-pair reads. In the original analysis: In a later analysis, some 80 million unique TCR beta chains were counted across the roughly 610 repertoires, and roughly 11 million of these chains were shared by at least two donors. Raw reads were error-corrected and collapsed into unique sequences by a nearest-neighbor algorithm in which closely related sequences were merged to remove PCR and sequencing errors. To assign V, D and J gene segments, CDR3 sequences were aligned to IMGT reference sequences. For a sequence to be retained, a match of at least six nucleotides to both a V gene segment and a J gene segment was required. Rearrangements were classified as productive when the CDR3 lacked stop codons and remained in frame with V and J, and all other rearrangements were classified as non-productive. CDR3 was defined by IMGT convention, running from the second conserved V-encoded cysteine to the conserved J-encoded phenylalanine. The earlier analysis of some 580 of the donors excluded any sequence lacking an unambiguous match to a single V gene segment. An earlier analysis of 550 to 650 of the donors classified V segments as functional when productive rearrangements were above 56.7% and as segregating when the standard deviation between donors was above 5%. To diagnose cytomegalovirus status from the catalog of TCR beta chain sequences, a statistical classification framework was built. A later analysis assigned V and J genes by comparing TCR nucleotide sequences with IMGT/GENE-DB human TR gene sequences. In a later analysis, CDR3 sequences and most-parsimonious VDJ recombination scenarios were assigned using the TCRdist pipeline. In a later analysis, each TCR beta chain was defined by its CDR3 amino acid sequence together with its V-gene family, and reads lacking a unique V-gene family were excluded. To address suspected cross-contamination and a sequencing artifact, a later analysis removed approximately 600 highly shared, low-generation-probability nucleotide sequences. In a later analysis, a clonal expansion index was calculated for each public chain from normalized within-repertoire ranks of inferred template counts. A later analysis computed generation probabilities with a VDJ recombination model fitted to out-of-frame rearrangements, and checked the results against IGoR. Hypergeometric tests were used in a later analysis to score TCR-TCR, TCR-HLA and TCR-CMV co-occurrence, with a repertoire-size bias correction applied to the TCR pairs. In a later analysis, false discovery rates were estimated by permuting HLA or CMV assignments 20 times. In a later analysis, co-occurring TCRs were grouped using DBSCAN, with TCRdist sequence similarity added in when clustering inside HLA-allele-positive subsets. Repertoires with fewer than 30,000 or more than 120,000 public chains were left out of co-occurrence clustering, as were a handful of repertoires with anomalous nucleotide sharing. Not all clones reach the TCRdb copy of this immuneACCESS table, which keeps in-frame sequences only. Checked studies attribute under half of the gap to unresolved V genes and leave the rest unexplained. V and J calls plus clone size are reproduced from that table; the DNA served to infer D and trimming. A total of over 150,000 clones appear in this sample, 75% of them only once. The leading ten clones occupy roughly 2.8% of the sample.

The TCR originated in a male donor in good health and CMV-seronegative. Rearrangement joined TRBV6-5 to TRBJ2-1; a tentative D match to TRBD2 spans 5 bases. Material: PBMCs. The CDR3 region: CASSYSTDSSNEQFF. The sequence in DNA is TGTGCCAGCAGTTACTCCACGGACTCTTCCAATGAGCAGTTCTTC.